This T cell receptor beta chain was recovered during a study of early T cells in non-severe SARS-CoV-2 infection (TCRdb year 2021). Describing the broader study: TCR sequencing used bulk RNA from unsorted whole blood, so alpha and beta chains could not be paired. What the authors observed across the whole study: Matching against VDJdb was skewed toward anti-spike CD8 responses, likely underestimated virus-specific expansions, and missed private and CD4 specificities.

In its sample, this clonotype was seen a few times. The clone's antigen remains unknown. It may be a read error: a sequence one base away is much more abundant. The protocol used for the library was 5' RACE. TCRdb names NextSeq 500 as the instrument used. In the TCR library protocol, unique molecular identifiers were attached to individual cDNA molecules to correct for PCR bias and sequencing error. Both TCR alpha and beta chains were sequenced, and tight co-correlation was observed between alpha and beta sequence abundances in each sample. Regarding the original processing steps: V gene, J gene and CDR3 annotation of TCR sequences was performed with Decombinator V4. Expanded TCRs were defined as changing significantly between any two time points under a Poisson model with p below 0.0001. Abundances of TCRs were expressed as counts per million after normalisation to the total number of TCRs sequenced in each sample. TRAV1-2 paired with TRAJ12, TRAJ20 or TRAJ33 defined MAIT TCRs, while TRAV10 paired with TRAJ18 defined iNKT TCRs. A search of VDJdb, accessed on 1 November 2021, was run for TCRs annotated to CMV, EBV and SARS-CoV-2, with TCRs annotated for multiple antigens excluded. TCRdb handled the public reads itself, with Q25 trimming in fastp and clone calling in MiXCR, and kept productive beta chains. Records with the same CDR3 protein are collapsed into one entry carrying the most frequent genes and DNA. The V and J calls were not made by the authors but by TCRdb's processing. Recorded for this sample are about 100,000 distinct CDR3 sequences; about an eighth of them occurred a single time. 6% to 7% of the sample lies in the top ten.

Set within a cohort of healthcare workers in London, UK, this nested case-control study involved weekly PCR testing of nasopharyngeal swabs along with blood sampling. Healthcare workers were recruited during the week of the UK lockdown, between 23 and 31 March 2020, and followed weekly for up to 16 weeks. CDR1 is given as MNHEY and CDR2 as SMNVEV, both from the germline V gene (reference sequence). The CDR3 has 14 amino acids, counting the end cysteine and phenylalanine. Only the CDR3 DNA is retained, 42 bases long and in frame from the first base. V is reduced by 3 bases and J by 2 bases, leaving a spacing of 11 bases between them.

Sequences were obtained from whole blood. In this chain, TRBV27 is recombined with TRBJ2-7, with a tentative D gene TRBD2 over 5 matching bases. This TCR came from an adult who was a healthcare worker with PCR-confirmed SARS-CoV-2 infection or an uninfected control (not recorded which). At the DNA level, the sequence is TGTGCCAGCAGTTTTGGGCAGACTACCTACGAGCAGTACTTC. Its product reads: CASSFGQTTYEQYF.